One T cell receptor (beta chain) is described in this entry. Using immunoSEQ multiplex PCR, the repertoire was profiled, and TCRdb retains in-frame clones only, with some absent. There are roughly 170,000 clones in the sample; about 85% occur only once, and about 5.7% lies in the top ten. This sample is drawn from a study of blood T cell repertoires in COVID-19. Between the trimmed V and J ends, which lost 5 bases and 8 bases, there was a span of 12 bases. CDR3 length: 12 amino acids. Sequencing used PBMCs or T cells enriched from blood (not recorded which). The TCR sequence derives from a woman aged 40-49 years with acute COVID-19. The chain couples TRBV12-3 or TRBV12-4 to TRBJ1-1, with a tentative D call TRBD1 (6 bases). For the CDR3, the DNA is TGTGCCAGCAGTCCAACAGGGAAAGAAGCTTTCTTT. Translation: CASSPTGKEAFF.